These 17 T cell receptor beta chains came from one sample sequenced in a study of shared clonotypes between healthy human individuals. Some clones are missing from TCRdb's copy, which holds only in-frame ones; the method was immunoSEQ multiplex PCR. The sample has about 480,000 clones, approximately 79% seen once. The specimen sequenced was PBMCs. These receptor sequences come from a woman aged 40 to 50 in good health. Some clones in this sample may be carry-over from other donors' samples.

The V call is TRBV7-3, the J call TRBJ2-3; tentative D call: TRBD2 (5 bases). Germline V gene data show CDR1 as SGHTA and CDR2 as FQGTGA. The CDR3 contains 14 residues. Trimming stripped 2 bases from V and 6 bases from J, with 12 bases between. CDR3 sequence: CASSLGGSMDTQYF. The CDR3 DNA reads as TGTGCCAGCAGCTTAGGTGGGAGTATGGATACGCAGTATTTT.

The chain is built from TRBV5-4 and TRBJ2-7, with D possibly being TRBD2 (6 bases). The CDR3 is 14 residues long. Germline loops: CDR1 SGHNT, CDR2 YYREEE (reference sequence). V shed 4 bases and J shed 0 bases, with 11 bases lying between them. The DNA for the CDR3 is TGTGCCAGCAGCCCCCAAGCGGGCTCCTACGAGCAGTACTTC. Translated, it gives CASSPQAGSYEQYF.

The chain recombines TRBV6-5 with TRBJ1-1; D is unresolved. The CDR3 runs 13 residues. In germline, CDR1 is MNHEY, CDR2 SVGAGI. V was pared by 1 base and J by 7 bases, with 10 bases between. The CDR3 is CASSYYGIGEAFF. CDR3 bases: TGTGCCAGCAGTTACTACGGGATCGGTGAAGCTTTCTTT.

The table lists this clone with a few counts. The chain is built from TRBV5-1 and TRBJ2-1; D gene ambiguous. This CDR3 has 11 residues. The germline V gene has CDR1 SGHRS and CDR2 YFSETQ. The V and J ends lost 0 bases and 15 bases respectively, with 10 bases between them. DNA for the CDR3: TGCGCCAGCAGCTTGGAAGGACCGCGGTTCTTC. It yields the protein CASSLEGPRFF.

The chain recombines TRBV7-2 with TRBJ2-4, with 7 positions matching TRBD2. This CDR3 region has 15 residues. CDR1 and CDR2 from the germline V gene are SGHTA and FQGNSA. V shed 4 bases and J 8 bases; nucleotides not matched to a gene: 11. CDR3 sequence: CASSSPLGGAHIQYF. The CDR3 DNA follows: TGTGCCAGCAGCTCCCCCCTGGGAGGGGCGCACATTCAGTACTTC.

The chain employs TRBV7-2 and TRBJ2-2; D is unclear. CDR1 and CDR2 from the germline V gene are SGHTA and FQGNSA. Trimming cost V 1 base and J 4 bases, with 13 bases left between them. CDR3 length equals 16 residues. The CDR3 DNA sequence: TGTGCCAGCAGCTTAGAACTACCAGCAATCACCGGGGAGCTGTTTTTT. Protein sequence: CASSLELPAITGELFF.

The V call is TRBV5-4, the J call TRBJ2-7; 8 bases line up with TRBD2. Per the germline V gene, CDR1 is SGHNT and CDR2 is YYREEE (reference sequence). The CDR3 runs 15 residues. Losses at the gene ends were 2 bases for V and 5 bases for J; bases not matched to a gene: 9. CDR3 sequence: CASSFQTGTRNEQYF. In DNA, the CDR3 is TGTGCCAGCAGCTTTCAGACCGGGACTAGGAACGAGCAGTACTTC.

This clone was seen a single time. The chain is built from TRBV28 and TRBJ1-5; D ambiguous. V dropped 3 bases and J dropped 2 bases, with 11 bases sitting between them. This CDR3 comprises 15 residues. The germline gives CDR1 MDHEN, CDR2 SYDVKM. CDR3 amino acids: CASSFPDRGNQPQHF. DNA for the CDR3: TGTGCCAGCAGTTTTCCAGATAGGGGCAATCAGCCCCAGCATTTT.

The chain carries TRBV5-1 and TRBJ2-7, with TRBD2 identical over 11 bases. V lost 0 bases to trimming and J lost 3 bases; unmatched junction nucleotides: 5. Germline V gene data show CDR1 as SGHRS and CDR2 as YFSETQ. CDR3 length equals 16 residues. CDR3 in amino acids: CASSLGLAGGNYEQYF. The CDR3, as DNA: TGCGCCAGCAGCTTGGGGCTAGCGGGAGGTAACTACGAGCAGTACTTC.

The CDR3 sequence: CASSSYLHSYGYTF. The CDR3 DNA is TGTGCCAGCAGCTCGTACCTGCACTCATATGGCTACACCTTC. The rearrangement uses TRBV7-2 and TRBJ1-2; D call uncertain. The CDR3 is 14 amino acids. Germline V gives CDR1 SGHTA, CDR2 FQGNSA. The V end lost 4 bases, the J end lost 5 bases, and 14 bases lay between the germline ends.

This chain joins TRBV6-5 and TRBJ2-7; D remains unclear. CDR3 length: 11 amino acids. Trimming took off 2 bases at V and 6 bases at J, with 5 bases between the two ends. Germline V gene sequence: CDR1 MNHEY, CDR2 SVGAGI. CDR3 sequence reads: CASSYRREQYF. The CDR3 DNA reads as TGTGCCAGCAGTTACCGGCGCGAGCAGTACTTC.

The chain has TRBV7-8 and TRBJ1-1, with no clear D. Germline CDR1 is SGHVS and CDR2 is FQNEAQ. V lost 1 base and J 1 base, leaving 10 bases between the germline ends. The CDR3 sequence is 15 residues long. CDR3 bases: TGTGCCAGCAGCTTAGAAGGCAACCGGAACACTGAAGCTTTCTTT. This sequence encodes CASSLEGNRNTEAFF.

The chain carries TRBV4-2 and TRBJ1-2; D remains unclear. The CDR3 length is 15 residues. V lost 1 base and J 3 bases, leaving 12 bases between the germline ends. The germline CDR1 and CDR2 sequences are LGHNA and YNFKEQ. The CDR3 reads CASSQAYQADYGYTF. The DNA for the CDR3 is TGTGCCAGCAGCCAAGCCTACCAGGCGGACTATGGCTACACCTTC.

This rearrangement joins TRBV5-1 to TRBJ2-6; maybe TRBD2 (6 bases). The CDR3 runs 16 residues. Germline assignment: CDR1 SGHRS and CDR2 YFSETQ. V was clipped by 2 bases and J by 1 base, with 10 bases between them. This CDR3 is CASSFSGRSGANVLTF. The CDR3 nucleotides read TGCGCCAGCAGCTTCTCAGGGAGGTCTGGGGCCAACGTCCTGACTTTC.

The rearrangement uses TRBV7-9 and TRBJ2-5; TRBD1 is a possible D gene (6 bases). V was trimmed by 1 base and J by 5 bases, leaving 14 bases between them. Germline values: CDR1 SEHNR, CDR2 FQNEAQ (reference sequence). The CDR3 is 15 residues long. The CDR3 DNA reads TGTGCCAGCAGCTTAGAACAGGGTTGGGGGGAGACCCAGTACTTC. Protein: CASSLEQGWGETQYF.

This chain uses TRBV7-8 with TRBJ2-6; D unclear. Germline CDR1 reads SGHVS; CDR2 reads FQNEAQ. This CDR3 has 13 amino acids. The V end was cut by 2 bases, the J end by 8 bases, with 7 bases between. This CDR3 reads CASSLSRPNVLTF. The CDR3 DNA reads as TGTGCCAGCAGCTTAAGTAGACCCAACGTCCTGACTTTC.

The genes are TRBV29-1 and TRBJ2-5; no reliable D call. The CDR3 length is 12 residues. V gave up 5 bases and J gave up 0 bases, with 7 bases separating them. CDR1 is SQVTM, CDR2 ANQGSEA, per germline. Written as DNA, the CDR3 is TGCAGCGTTCTCACAGACCAAGAGACCCAGTACTTC. It specifies CSVLTDQETQYF.